The clone carrying this TCR beta chain was recorded at least ten times. Researchers made TCR beta libraries by using iRepertoire HTBI primers and running Arm-PCR on CDR3 regions. Each CDR3 protein gets one entry after TCRdb re-called the multiplex PCR reads with MiXCR. The data show 400,000 to 550,000 distinct CDR3 sequences, about a sixth seen once. Time point: newly diagnosed GD, antithyroid drugs for less than 3 months. RNA extracted from PBMCs served as the sequencing template. This sample was taken from a study of regulatory T cells in long-lasting Graves disease. In germline, CDR1 is SGHAT, CDR2 FQDESV (reference sequence). The CDR3 spans 16 residues. The ends lost 5 bases at V and 2 bases at J; junction bases unmatched: 6. These data also featured in a second study, about T cells in Graves' hyperthyroidism and ophthalmopathy. That study adds: An absence of ophthalmopathy progression within 18 months meant stable Graves' hyperthyroidism. The TCR CDR3 was amplified in a first-round RT-PCR using the HTBI primer set.

Sequenced here: peripheral blood mononuclear cells (PBMCs), sampled at new diagnosis, from a patient treated with antithyroid drugs. The TCR sequence derives from a young woman with Graves disease. The chain couples TRBV11-1 to TRBJ2-5; 12 bases align to TRBD2. CDR3 protein: CASSRLAGVPQETQYF. DNA for the CDR3: TGTGCCAGCAGCCGACTAGCGGGAGTGCCTCAAGAGACCCAGTACTTC.